The 8 T cell receptor beta chains in this list originate from one sample, sequenced in a study of blood T cell repertoires in COVID-19. Produced via immunoSEQ multiplex PCR; TCRdb's table is partial and in-frame only. The sample has 150,000 to 200,000 clones; 89% are singletons. Sequenced input: peripheral blood. The receptors stem from a man aged 18 to 29 who had recovered from COVID-19.

V gene TRBV14 combines with J gene TRBJ2-1; TRBD2 matches at 12 bases. Germline V gene lookup returns CDR1 SGHDN and CDR2 FVKESK. V dropped 6 bases and J dropped 7; count of bases not matched to a gene: 7. The CDR3 runs 15 residues. CDR3 in amino acids: CASRSSGRAWNEQFF. CDR3 nucleotides: TGTGCCAGCAGGTCTAGCGGGAGGGCCTGGAATGAGCAGTTCTTC. Combining the CDR3 with reference TRBV14 and TRBJ2-1 gives the whole variable domain EAGVTQFPSHSVIEKGQTVTLRCDPISGHDNLYWYRRVMGKEIKFLLHFVKESKQDESGMPNNRFLAERTGGTYSTLKVQPAELEDSGVYFCASRSSGRAWNEQFFGPGTRLTVL.

V is TRBV7-9 and J is TRBJ2-7; TRBD1 matches at 8 bases. Germline V CDR1 and CDR2: SEHNR, FQNEAQ (reference sequence). The CDR3 extends over 12 amino acids. V lost 4 bases and J lost 12; bases outside the gene matches: 8. CDR3 in DNA: TGTGCCAGCAGCTCAGCCTCCAGGGGGCCGTACTTC. It yields the protein CASSSASRGPYF.

This clone appeared a single time. The gene calls are TRBV28 and TRBJ2-1; no firm D call. The CDR3 covers 14 residues. The germline V gene encodes CDR1 MDHEN and CDR2 SYDVKM. V was clipped by 10 bases and J by 1 base, with 14 bases between them. The CDR3 loop is CAILRPGSYNEQFF. The CDR3, as DNA: TGTGCCATCCTACGGCCCGGGTCCTACAATGAGCAGTTCTTC. The variable domain in full, completed from reference TRBV28 and TRBJ2-1, reads DVKVTQSSRYLVKRTGEKVFLECVQDMDHENMFWYRQDPGLGLRLIYFSYDVKMKEKGDIPEGYSVSREKKERFSLILESASTNQTSMYLCAILRPGSYNEQFFGPGTRLTVL.

The rearrangement joins TRBV7-9 to TRBJ1-1; 7 positions match TRBD1. Trimming at V came to 5 bases and at J to 0 bases, leaving 3 bases not matched to a gene. Germline V CDR1 and CDR2: SEHNR, FQNEAQ (reference sequence). The CDR3 length is 14 residues. CDR3 sequence (DNA): TGTGCCAGCAGCCCTGGGACAGTGAACACTGAAGCTTTCTTT. It is translated as CASSPGTVNTEAFF.

The gene calls are TRBV7-2 and TRBJ1-6; D may be TRBD1 (6 bases). The ends were cut back, 6 bases at V and 0 bases at J, with 18 bases in the middle. This CDR3 is built from 18 residues. Germline CDR1 and CDR2: SGHTA and FQGNSA. CDR3 coding DNA: TGTGCCAGCAGAAAGGCAGGGGACGCAAGCTCCTATAATTCACCCCTCCACTTT. The encoded protein is CASRKAGDASSYNSPLHF. Full variable domain (outside the CDR3, taken from reference TRBV7-2 and TRBJ1-6): GAGVSQSPSNKVTEKGKDVELRCDPISGHTALYWYRQSLGQGLEFLIYFQGNSAPDKSGLPSDRFSAERTGGSVSTLTIQRTQQEDSAVYLCASRKAGDASSYNSPLHFGNGTRLTVT.

The chain links TRBV7-9 to TRBJ2-7, with 7 bases aligning to TRBD1. The CDR3 consists of 13 residues. Germline CDR1 reads SEHNR; CDR2 reads FQNEAQ (reference sequence). With V trimmed by 5 bases and J by 2 bases, 3 bases remained unmatched. CDR3 DNA: TGTGCCAGCAGCGCAGGGACAGCCTACGAGCAGTACTTC. Encoded protein: CASSAGTAYEQYF.

This clone occurred once. The chain employs TRBV28 and TRBJ1-5; 8 bases are a match to TRBD1. The trim removed 5 bases at V and 2 bases at J, leaving 5 bases unmatched. Germline V gene sequence: CDR1 MDHEN, CDR2 SYDVKM. The CDR3 loop spans 15 amino acids. CDR3 in amino acids: CASSPGTGGNQPQHF. DNA of the CDR3: TGTGCCAGCAGTCCAGGGACAGGAGGCAATCAGCCCCAGCATTTT. Combining the CDR3 with reference TRBV28 and TRBJ1-5 gives the whole variable domain DVKVTQSSRYLVKRTGEKVFLECVQDMDHENMFWYRQDPGLGLRLIYFSYDVKMKEKGDIPEGYSVSREKKERFSLILESASTNQTSMYLCASSPGTGGNQPQHFGDGTRLSIL.

The V call is TRBV4-3, the J call TRBJ2-1; 13 nucleotides align to TRBD2. V lost 1 base, J lost 6 bases, and 3 bases stayed unmatched. The germline V gene has CDR1 LGHNA and CDR2 YSLEER. CDR3 length equals 16 residues. In DNA, the CDR3 is TGCGCCAGCAGCCAAGGGACTAGCGGGAGATTCAATGAGCAGTTCTTC. Amino acid sequence: CASSQGTSGRFNEQFF.